Following are 9 T cell receptor beta chains from one sample sequenced in a study of CD8+ T cells in alopecia areata. Extracted RNA was reverse transcribed, and the resulting cDNA served as sequencing template. Method: immunoSEQ multiplex PCR; TCRdb's copy keeps in-frame clones and lacks some. The sample carries over 150,000 clones, 55% to 75% recorded once. Described treatment: oral pan-JAK inhibitor, 5-10 mg twice daily. Sequences were derived from CD4+ T cells sorted from blood, sampled at week 24, from a patient treated with tofacitinib. The receptor set was obtained from a human donor with alopecia areata.

This chain connects TRBV29-1 to TRBJ2-5, with 14 bases identical to TRBD2. After removal of 6 bases from V and 5 bases from J, the junction contained 8 bases not matched to a gene. The CDR3 spans 15 residues. The germline CDR1 and CDR2 sequences are SQVTM and ANQGSEA. The CDR3 DNA reads TGCAGCGTACGGACTAGCGGGGGGCTCCGGGAGACCCAGTACTTC. Residues: CSVRTSGGLRETQYF.

This chain joins TRBV7-2 and TRBJ2-5, with D possibly TRBD1 on 5 matching bases. The germline V gene has CDR1 SGHTA and CDR2 FQGNSA. The CDR3 has 14 residues. V lost 1 base and J lost 1, with 7 bases in between. The CDR3, as DNA: TGTGCCAGCAGCTTAGGGACAACCCAAGAGACCCAGTACTTC. This gives the protein CASSLGTTQETQYF. Combining the CDR3 with reference TRBV7-2 and TRBJ2-5 gives the whole variable domain GAGVSQSPSNKVTEKGKDVELRCDPISGHTALYWYRQSLGQGLEFLIYFQGNSAPDKSGLPSDRFSAERTGGSVSTLTIQRTQQEDSAVYLCASSLGTTQETQYFGPGTRLLVL.

The gene calls are TRBV29-1 and TRBJ2-7; 8 positions match TRBD2. CDR3 length: 14 residues. Germline V CDR1 and CDR2: SQVTM, ANQGSEA. V lost 6 bases to trimming and J lost 4 bases; unmatched junction nucleotides: 11. CDR3 sequence (DNA): TGCAGCGTATCGATTCGCGGGGGGCCTTACGAGCAGTACTTC. Its translation is CSVSIRGGPYEQYF.

The V gene is TRBV9, the J gene TRBJ1-3, with D hard to call. There are 15 residues in the CDR3. V lost 4 bases and J lost 0, with 11 bases in between. Germline assignment: CDR1 SGDLS and CDR2 YYNGEE. DNA for the CDR3: TGTGCCAGCAGCTATGGCTTAATCTCTGGAAACACCATATATTTT. It translates to CASSYGLISGNTIYF.

This chain uses TRBV20-1 with TRBJ2-7, with no clear D. The germline CDR1 and CDR2 sequences are DFQATT and SNEGSKA (reference sequence). V gave up 4 bases and J gave up 1 base, with 5 bases separating them. The CDR3 has 11 amino acids. In nucleotides, the CDR3 is TGCAGTGCTATAGGGTCCTACGAGCAGTACTTC. Translated: CSAIGSYEQYF.

The chain employs TRBV14 and TRBJ2-4; possible D gene TRBD2, 6 bases. The CDR3 loop spans 14 amino acids. CDR1 and CDR2 (germline): SGHDN, FVKESK. The V end was cut by 0 bases, the J end by 9 bases, with 12 bases between. The CDR3 loop is CASSQDIDGGIQYF. In DNA, the CDR3 is TGTGCCAGCAGCCAAGACATTGACGGGGGCATTCAGTACTTC.

This chain links TRBV2 with TRBJ1-2; D gene uncertain. This CDR3 comprises 15 residues. Germline lookup yields CDR1 SNHLY and CDR2 FYNNEI. Trimming took 2 bases from V and 0 from J, leaving 10 bases between them. CDR3 DNA: TGTGCCAGCAGTGAAACTCTATTTACTAACTATGGCTACACCTTC. Amino acids: CASSETLFTNYGYTF.

The J gene is TRBJ1-5, the V gene TRBV29-1, with D uncertain. The CDR3 sequence is 13 residues long. V shed 5 bases and J shed 4 bases, with 12 bases lying between them. Per the germline V gene, CDR1 is SQVTM and CDR2 is ANQGSEA. This CDR3 reads CSVRTAGNQPQHF. The CDR3 DNA is TGCAGCGTTAGGACGGCTGGGAATCAGCCCCAGCATTTT.

The CDR3 DNA sequence: TGCAGCGTTGACACAGCGGGGGATTCCCAAGAGACCCAGTACTTC. It yields the protein CSVDTAGDSQETQYF. The chain links TRBV29-1 to TRBJ2-5, with TRBD2 matching 8 bases. This CDR3 has 15 residues. Germline V CDR1 and CDR2: SQVTM, ANQGSEA. V lost 3 bases, J lost 1 base, and 7 bases stayed unmatched. Complete variable domain (other parts from reference TRBV29-1 and TRBJ2-5): SAVISQKPSRDICQRGTSLTIQCQVDSQVTMMFWYRQQPGQSLTLIATANQGSEATYESGFVIDKFPISRPNLTFSTLTVSNMSPEDSSIYLCSVDTAGDSQETQYFGPGTRLLVL.